This passage covers 4 T cell receptor beta chains from one sample sequenced in a study of tissue T cells after allogeneic stem cell transplantation. Only in-frame clones appear in the TCRdb table, and some are missing; sequencing was by immunoSEQ multiplex PCR. The sample comprises nearly 10,000 clones, 60% to 70% of which are singletons, and about 24% rests with the top ten. The material sequenced was tissue from the stomach, taken at autopsy. The receptors stem from a male donor aged 60 or over with lung cancer.

V usage is TRBV19 and J usage is TRBJ1-5; TRBD1 might be the D (5 bases). This CDR3 has 13 amino acids. Germline V gene data show CDR1 as LNHDA and CDR2 as SQIVND (reference sequence). Trimming shortened V by 10 bases and J by 4 bases, and 14 bases separated the two germline ends. CDR3 coding DNA: TGTGCCACCAAAGGACACCTAAATCAGCCCCAGCATTTT. Amino acids: CATKGHLNQPQHF.

This clone was picked up a small number of times. The chain recombines TRBV5-5 with TRBJ2-7, with a possible D match to TRBD1 (5 bases). The CDR3 is 15 amino acids. CDR1 and CDR2 from the germline V gene are SGHKS and YYEKEE (reference sequence). The V end was cut by 2 bases, the J end by 5 bases, with 17 bases between. CDR3 in DNA: TGTGCCAGCAGCTTACGACACTGGGGCGAACACGAGCAGTACTTC. It specifies CASSLRHWGEHEQYF.

This clone was detected once. The chain links TRBV6-5 to TRBJ1-6, with D perhaps TRBD1 (5 bases). Between the trimmed V and J ends, which lost 2 bases and 9 bases, there was a span of 14 bases. The CDR3 sequence is 15 residues long. The germline CDR1 and CDR2 sequences are MNHEY and SVGAGI. CDR3 DNA sequence: TGTGCCAGCAGTTACGTTCGGCAGGGTGGTTCACCCCTCCACTTT. Translating it yields CASSYVRQGGSPLHF.

This clone is labeled medium-sized (0.01 to 0.1%). Other DNA sequences in this sample translate to the same CDR3. CDR3 nucleotides: TGTGCCAGCAGCCCCGGGGGAGTGCCACCGAAAGAGACCCAGTACTTC. It encodes CASSPGGVPPKETQYF. V is TRBV11-2 and J is TRBJ2-5, with D possibly matching TRBD2 (6 bases). The CDR3 runs to 16 residues. From germline, CDR1 is SGHAT and CDR2 FQNNGV. V dropped 5 bases and J dropped 3 bases, with 19 bases sitting between them.